Each of the 25 T cell receptor beta chains below was sequenced from the same sample in a study of CD8+CD57+ T cells in acquired aplastic anemia (dated by TCRdb to between 2017 and 2018). Sequencing relied on an Illumina HiSeq 2000. Profiling of TCR beta VDJ combinations and CDR3 sequences used genomic DNA as the template. Through fastp at Q25 and MiXCR, TCRdb rebuilt clones from the public reads, retaining in-frame beta chains. One record per CDR3 amino acid sequence lists the most common genes and DNA. The sample table holds roughly 420,000 distinct CDR3 sequences, of which around 72% were seen once. The top ten constitute 4% of the sample. Sequenced sample: sorted CD4+, CD8+, or CD8+CD57+ T cells (not recorded which) from PBMCs. Receptors were obtained from a human donor in good health, serving as a control.

This clonotype was recorded once. The J gene is TRBJ2-6, the V gene TRBV2; D is undetermined. Germline V CDR1 and CDR2: SNHLY, FYNNEI. V lost 5 bases and J lost 18, with 23 bases in between. The CDR3 is 14 residues long. CDR3 amino acids: CASSIGTVDNRPTF. The CDR3 nucleotides read TGTGCCAGCAGTATTGGCACCGTCGACAATAGGCCGACTTTC.

DNA for the CDR3: TGTGCCAGCAGCCTTAATAAACTTAAGACGCAGTATTTT. Protein sequence: CASSLNKLKTQYF. This chain uses TRBV7-6 with TRBJ2-3; D ambiguous. Germline V gene data show CDR1 as SGHVS and CDR2 as FNYEAQ. There are 13 residues in the CDR3. Trimming took off 5 bases at V and 9 bases at J, with 15 bases between the two ends.

The chain recombines TRBV20-1 with TRBJ2-1; D ambiguous. Germline CDR1 DFQATT, CDR2 SNEGSKA (reference sequence). This CDR3 is 14 amino acids long. The ends were cut back, 1 base at V and 8 bases at J, with 15 bases in the middle. This chain's CDR3 is CSARGGNTVDEQFF. The CDR3 region has the DNA TGCAGTGCTAGAGGTGGGAATACTGTAGATGAGCAGTTCTTC.

This clonotype was counted a few times. A much larger clone differs from this one at a single base, so this may be a read error. The chain couples TRBV7-3 to TRBJ2-7; the D gene could be TRBD1 or TRBD2 (5 bases each). The germline V and J ends were trimmed by 8 bases and 0 bases, with 17 bases remaining between them. Germline values: CDR1 SGHTA, CDR2 FQGTGA. The CDR3 totals 15 residues. The CDR3 region has the DNA TGTGCCAGCGGCCCAGGCGAGGGGAGCTCCTACGAGCAGTACTTC. Protein product: CASGPGEGSSYEQYF.

V and J are TRBV2 and TRBJ2-7; 12 bases map to TRBD2. The CDR3 totals 14 residues. Germline-derived CDR1 and CDR2 are SNHLY and FYNNEI. Trimming removed 7 bases from V and 5 bases from J; junction bases left unmatched: 6. CDR3 nucleotide sequence: TGTGCCAGCACCAGACTAGCGGGGGATGACGAGCAGTACTTC. It yields the protein CASTRLAGDDEQYF. Full variable domain (remainder filled in from reference TRBV2 and TRBJ2-7): EPEVTQTPSHQVTQMGQEVILRCVPISNHLYFYWYRQILGQKVEFLVSFYNNEISEKSEIFDDQFSVERPDGSNFTLKIRSTKLEDSAMYFCASTRLAGDDEQYFGPGTRLTVT.

The chain couples TRBV12-3 or TRBV12-4 to TRBJ2-2; TRBD1 matches 9 bases. This CDR3 is built from 15 residues. Losses at the gene ends were 6 bases for V and 4 bases for J; bases not matched to a gene: 6. In DNA form, the CDR3 reads TGTGCCAGCAGGCAAACAGGGGGCATCACCGGGGAGCTGTTTTTT. The encoded protein is CASRQTGGITGELFF.

To note about this clonotype: No conserved phenylalanine or tryptophan ends this CDR3, so it is likely a read error. The DNA is omitted, as the CDR3 cannot be located on it reliably, and the CDR3 follows TCRdb's listing. The chain recombines TRBV7-2 with TRBJ2-7; TRBD2 was called by the table and not checked on the DNA. The germline CDR1 and CDR2 sequences are SGHTA and FQGNSA. Inclusive of both ends, the CDR3 amounts to 13 amino acids. The CDR3 is CASSLGRNYNSPL.

On this clonotype itself: At one boundary the junction diverges from the germline segment, which might be a read error. The genes are TRBV12-3 or TRBV12-4 and TRBJ1-6; the D is unclear. This CDR3 is 12 amino acids long. The CDR3 spells CASNLENSPLHF. The CDR3 region has the DNA TGTGCCAGCAATTTAGAGAATTCACCCCTCCACTTT.

The rearrangement links TRBV7-8 to TRBJ2-6; D tentatively reads TRBD1 or TRBD2 (5 bases each). Trimming left V 5 bases short and J 18 bases short, with 26 bases between. Germline V CDR1 and CDR2: SGHVS, FQNEAQ. The CDR3 is made up of 15 amino acids. The CDR3, as DNA: TGTGCCAGCAGCGACTATCAGGCCGGGGACCACCCCCAGACTTTC. Amino acid sequence: CASSDYQAGDHPQTF. The full variable domain, in which reference TRBV7-8 and TRBJ2-6 provide the parts outside the CDR3, is GAGVSQSPRYKVAKRGQDVALRCDPISGHVSLFWYQQALGQGPEFLTYFQNEAQLDKSGLPSDRFFAERPEGSVSTLKIQRTQQEDSAVYLCASSDYQAGDHPQTFGAGSRLTVL.

CDR3 protein: CASSVSRVKNQLHF. CDR3 DNA: TGTGCCAGTAGTGTAAGCCGAGTCAAAAATCAGCTCCACTTT. This rearrangement joins TRBV19 to TRBJ1-6; D is ambiguous. This CDR3 is built from 14 residues. From germline, CDR1 is LNHDA and CDR2 SQIVND (reference sequence). Between the trimmed V and J ends, which lost 5 bases and 16 bases, there was a span of 21 bases.

The CDR3 here is CASSVSGLAGGSIHEQYF. CDR3 nucleotide sequence: TGTGCCAGCAGCGTGTCGGGACTAGCGGGGGGGTCAATTCACGAGCAGTACTTC. The chain combines TRBV9 with TRBJ2-7; TRBD2 aligns across 16 bases. Germline assignment: CDR1 SGDLS and CDR2 YYNGEE. This CDR3 comprises 18 residues. V shed 2 bases and J 5 bases; nucleotides not matched to a gene: 10.

The CDR3 bases are TGCAGTGCAAGATCAGGCGGCATGGCCTTCTTT. Its translation is CSARSGGMAFF. The J gene is TRBJ1-1, the V gene TRBV20-1; D is unresolved. The CDR3 has 11 residues. Trimming took 6 bases from V and 14 from J, leaving 19 bases between them. In germline, CDR1 is DFQATT, CDR2 SNEGSKA (reference sequence).

The chain couples TRBV7-8 to TRBJ2-7; no reliable D call. The germline CDR1 and CDR2 sequences are SGHVS and FQNEAQ. V shed 5 bases and J shed 4 bases, with 12 bases lying between them. The CDR3 extends over 13 amino acids. The CDR3 is CASSRGKGYEQYF. The CDR3 DNA sequence: TGTGCCAGCAGCAGAGGCAAGGGTTACGAGCAGTACTTC.

Turning to this clonotype: Likely a read error: the CDR3 ends without its conserved phenylalanine or tryptophan. The limits of the CDR3 on the DNA are not certain, so only TCRdb's listed CDR3 is given. The J gene is TRBJ2-5, the V gene TRBV7-2. Germline-derived CDR1 and CDR2 are SGHTA and FQGNSA. With termini counted, the CDR3 has 13 amino acids. CDR3 protein: CASSLAGRSYEQY.

The chain recombines TRBV19 with TRBJ1-1, with TRBD1 matching over 8 bases. CDR3 length: 13 residues. The V segment lost 10 bases and the J segment 2 bases; nucleotides outside the gene matches: 6. Per the germline V gene, CDR1 is LNHDA and CDR2 is SQIVND (reference sequence). This CDR3 reads CAIRTGRNTEAFF. In DNA, the CDR3 is TGTGCCATACGGACAGGGAGAAACACTGAAGCTTTCTTT.

As concerns this clonotype: The CDR3 does not close with the conserved phenylalanine or tryptophan, likely indicating a read error. The DNA is omitted, as the CDR3 cannot be located on it reliably, and the CDR3 follows TCRdb's listing. V usage is TRBV11-3 and J usage is TRBJ2-3; the DNA was not compared with TRBD1, the D call given in the table. The germline gives CDR1 SGHNT, CDR2 YENEEA. A total of 10 residues make up the CDR3, ends included. The CDR3 sequence: CASSLSRDGY.

This clonotype was counted many times. This sequence joins TRBV20-1 and TRBJ1-2, with D possibly TRBD1 on 6 matching bases. CDR1 and CDR2 from the germline V gene are DFQATT and SNEGSKA (reference sequence). With 0 bases removed from V and 8 bases from J, the gap between germline ends came to 13 bases. This CDR3 is 13 amino acids long. Here the CDR3 reads CSARDPGAGGYTF. In DNA form, the CDR3 reads TGCAGTGCTAGAGATCCAGGGGCGGGCGGCTACACCTTC.

This clonotype was observed at least ten times. The J gene is TRBJ2-2, the V gene TRBV9, with 12 bases matching TRBD2. Per germline, CDR1 SGDLS and CDR2 YYNGEE. The junction had 1 base not matched to a gene; V was cut back by 3 bases and J by 7 bases. This CDR3 contains 14 residues. The CDR3 reads CASSATSGGGELFF. The CDR3 bases are TGTGCCAGCAGCGCGACTAGCGGGGGCGGGGAGCTGTTTTTT.

The chain recombines TRBV29-1 with TRBJ1-1; D is perhaps TRBD1 (5 bases). CDR1 is SQVTM and CDR2 is ANQGSEA in the germline V gene. This CDR3 contains 15 residues. Trimming removed 6 bases from V and 9 bases from J, with 26 bases in between. This CDR3 is CSVGYWQGRNTQAFF. Written as DNA, the CDR3 is TGCAGCGTGGGATATTGGCAGGGCAGGAACACCCAAGCTTTCTTT.

The table lists this clonotype with many counts. The chain carries TRBV20-1 and TRBJ1-1, with D tentatively TRBD1 (5 bases). The V end lost 0 bases, the J end lost 3 bases, and 11 bases lay between the germline ends. CDR1 DFQATT and CDR2 SNEGSKA come from the germline V gene (reference sequence). The CDR3 spans 14 residues. DNA for the CDR3: TGCAGTGCTAGAGAGGGGTGGGGGGACACTGAAGCTTTCTTT. Its translation is CSAREGWGDTEAFF.

The chain has TRBV25-1 and TRBJ1-2, with a possible D match to TRBD1 (5 bases). CDR3 length: 13 residues. Trimming cost V 6 bases and J 4 bases, with 12 bases left between them. Germline loops: CDR1 MGHDK, CDR2 SYGVNS. As DNA, the CDR3 is TGTGCCAGCAGAGGGGACGACCGCTATGGCTACACCTTC. As protein: CASRGDDRYGYTF.

The gene calls are TRBV19 and TRBJ2-1; TRBD1 aligns across 10 bases. V was clipped by 11 bases and J by 5 bases; unmatched bases: 21. Germline assignment: CDR1 LNHDA and CDR2 SQIVND (reference sequence). The CDR3 runs to 18 residues. DNA for the CDR3: TGTGCCTGTGGTAACACCGGGACAGGGGTGGGAGTTAACAATGAGCAGTTCTTC. Its protein product is CACGNTGTGVGVNNEQFF. Together with reference TRBV19 and TRBJ2-1, the CDR3 gives the full variable domain: DGGITQSPKYLFRKEGQNVTLSCEQNLNHDAMYWYRQDPGQGLRLIYYSQIVNDFQKGDIAEGYSVSREKKESFPLTVTSAQKNPTAFYLCACGNTGTGVGVNNEQFFGPGTRLTVL.

The V and J genes are TRBV7-2 and TRBJ1-2, with D maybe TRBD1 (5 bases). The length of the CDR3 is 11 residues. V gave up 3 bases and J gave up 12 bases, with 11 bases separating them. Germline V gene lookup returns CDR1 SGHTA and CDR2 FQGNSA. The CDR3 bases are TGTGCCAGCAGCTTGAGGGGAAGCCACACCTTC. It yields the protein CASSLRGSHTF. Looking up the rest from reference TRBV7-2 and TRBJ1-2 gives the full variable domain: GAGVSQSPSNKVTEKGKDVELRCDPISGHTALYWYRQSLGQGLEFLIYFQGNSAPDKSGLPSDRFSAERTGGSVSTLTIQRTQQEDSAVYLCASSLRGSHTFGSGTRLTVV.

This chain joins TRBV9 and TRBJ1-2; D gene uncertain. CDR3 length equals 15 residues. Trimming pared 2 bases from V and 0 bases from J, leaving 11 bases between. Germline CDR1 is SGDLS and CDR2 is YYNGEE. The CDR3 DNA sequence: TGTGCCAGCAGCGTCACAGACCTGGCTAACTATGGCTACACCTTC. Amino acids: CASSVTDLANYGYTF.

The table lists this clonotype with a count of one. The CDR3 does not end in the conserved phenylalanine or tryptophan, so this is likely a read error. The rearrangement uses TRBV5-1 and TRBJ1-2, with D uncertain. Germline CDR1 reads SGHRS; CDR2 reads YFSETQ. The CDR3 covers 15 residues. In DNA form, the CDR3 reads TGTGCCAGCAGCAAGGCTGGAACTGGAGGTGATGGCTACACCCTC. It codes for CASSKAGTGGDGYTL.